This entry lists 17 T cell receptor beta chains sequenced from one sample in a study of T cells after yellow fever vaccination. TCRdb fed the 5' RACE reads into MiXCR, producing one record per CDR3 protein. The repertoire has 27,000 or so distinct CDR3 sequences, around 4.3% of them found once; the top ten carry around two fifths. The sample here was PBMCs, either bulk or a sorted T-cell subset (CD4+, CD8+, memory, or dextramer-sorted; not recorded which), taken on the day of the yellow fever booster vaccination. All receptors come from a man younger than 30 who received the YFV17D yellow fever vaccine.

This clonotype was detected ten times or more. CDR3 sequence reads: CASSPIYRSTEAFF. CDR3 DNA sequence: TGTGCCAGCAGCCCCATTTACCGAAGCACTGAAGCTTTCTTT. The chain uses TRBV7-8 and TRBJ1-1; no firm D call. Germline loops: CDR1 SGHVS, CDR2 FQNEAQ. The CDR3 is 14 amino acids. Trimming took off 5 bases at V and 4 bases at J, with 14 bases between the two ends.

This clonotype has ten or more counts. CDR3 sequence (DNA): TGCAGTGCTAGAGATTTCGGGCGGACTGAAGCTTTCTTT. Protein product: CSARDFGRTEAFF. The V gene is TRBV20-1, the J gene TRBJ1-1, with unresolved D. V lost 0 bases, J lost 5 bases, and 10 bases lay in between. Germline CDR1 and CDR2: DFQATT and SNEGSKA (reference sequence). The CDR3 sequence is 13 residues long.

This clonotype was observed many times. The rearrangement links TRBV7-9 to TRBJ1-1, with D maybe TRBD1 (5 bases). V lost 0 bases and J lost 2, with 10 bases in between. Germline CDR1 is SEHNR and CDR2 is FQNEAQ (reference sequence). The CDR3 extends over 15 amino acids. The DNA of the CDR3 is TGTGCCAGCAGCTTAGCTACCGGGGCCAACACTGAAGCTTTCTTT. Translation: CASSLATGANTEAFF.

This clonotype came up a few times. The chain combines TRBV7-2 with TRBJ2-5; the D is unclear. The CDR3 is made up of 12 amino acids. Trimming removed 1 base from V and 4 bases from J, with 4 bases in between. Germline V gene lookup returns CDR1 SGHTA and CDR2 FQGNSA. The CDR3 DNA sequence: TGTGCCAGCAGCTTAGGCAGAGAGACCCAGTACTTC. Residues: CASSLGRETQYF. The full variable domain, rest sourced from reference TRBV7-2 and TRBJ2-5, is GAGVSQSPSNKVTEKGKDVELRCDPISGHTALYWYRQSLGQGLEFLIYFQGNSAPDKSGLPSDRFSAERTGGSVSTLTIQRTQQEDSAVYLCASSLGRETQYFGPGTRLLVL.

CDR3 sequence: CASSFTSGVTGELFF. Written as DNA, the CDR3 is TGTGCCAGCAGCTTCACTAGCGGGGTCACCGGGGAGCTGTTTTTT. This sequence joins TRBV7-2 and TRBJ2-2; 10 bases match TRBD2. The V segment lost 3 bases and the J segment 4 bases; nucleotides outside the gene matches: 2. The CDR3 runs to 15 residues. CDR1 and CDR2 (germline): SGHTA, FQGNSA.

This chain links TRBV5-8 with TRBJ2-5, with D possibly being TRBD1 (6 bases). V was cut by 0 bases and J by 3 bases, with 15 bases left in between. Looked up from germline, CDR1 is SGHTS and CDR2 is YDEGEE. This CDR3 has 16 residues. CDR3 region: CASSLVSGQLEETQYF. CDR3 sequence (DNA): TGTGCCAGCAGCTTGGTCTCCGGACAGCTGGAAGAGACCCAGTACTTC.

The rearrangement links TRBV3-1 to TRBJ2-2; D remains ambiguous. The CDR3 runs 18 residues. The germline CDR1 and CDR2 sequences are LGHDT and YNNKEL (reference sequence). V was clipped by 1 base and J by 0 bases, with 15 bases between them. The CDR3 DNA sequence: TGTGCCAGCAGCCAAGCGATTACGGTGACCGCGAACACCGGGGAGCTGTTTTTT. Amino acid sequence: CASSQAITVTANTGELFF.

This clonotype was recorded at least ten times. The chain is built from TRBV11-2 and TRBJ2-2; 10 nucleotides align to TRBD2. This CDR3 comprises 16 residues. Germline V gene data show CDR1 as SGHAT and CDR2 as FQNNGV. J lost 4 bases, V lost 2 bases, and 4 bases had no gene match. In DNA form, the CDR3 reads TGTGCCAGCAGCTTACTAGCGGGGGCGTTCACCGGGGAGCTGTTTTTT. It is translated as CASSLLAGAFTGELFF. Variable domain in full (rest from reference TRBV11-2 and TRBJ2-2): EAGVAQSPRYKIIEKRQSVAFWCNPISGHATLYWYQQILGQGPKLLIQFQNNGVVDDSQLPKDRFSAERLKGVDSTLKIQPAKLEDSAVYLCASSLLAGAFTGELFFGEGSRLTVL.

This clonotype was found many times. The chain combines TRBV18 with TRBJ2-7; D is ambiguous. The germline V gene encodes CDR1 KGHSH and CDR2 LQKENI. This CDR3 comprises 13 residues. Between the trimmed V and J ends, which lost 0 bases and 1 base, there was a span of 4 bases. CDR3: CASSPPGSYEQYV. The DNA of the CDR3 is TGTGCCAGCTCACCACCCGGTTCCTACGAGCAGTACGTC.

This clonotype was found many times. This rearrangement joins TRBV10-3 to TRBJ1-2; 8 bases are shared with TRBD1. CDR1 is ENHRY and CDR2 is SYGVKD in the germline V gene. Trimming at V came to 4 bases and at J to 5 bases, leaving 12 bases not matched to a gene. CDR3 size: 16 residues. The DNA of the CDR3 is TGTGCCATCAGTGTTAATCAGGACAGGGCTCATTATGGCTACACCTTC. Protein: CAISVNQDRAHYGYTF.

This clonotype was counted a few times. The chain couples TRBV6-5 to TRBJ1-1; TRBD1 is a possible D gene (6 bases). Trimming shortened V by 7 bases and J by 0 bases, and 15 bases separated the two germline ends. The CDR3 runs 15 residues. Germline-derived CDR1 and CDR2 are MNHEY and SVGAGI. The CDR3 DNA follows: TGTGCCAGCAAGCAGGACAGACTGATGAACACTGAAGCTTTCTTT. Its protein product is CASKQDRLMNTEAFF.

This clonotype was seen ten or more times. This chain uses TRBV6-2 or TRBV6-3 with TRBJ2-7; D is uncertain. The CDR3 runs 13 residues. CDR1 and CDR2 from the germline V gene are MNHEY and SVGEGT. V shed 0 bases and J shed 6 bases, with 9 bases lying between them. The CDR3 DNA follows: TGTGCCAGCAGTTACTCGAAAGTAACCGAGCAGTACGTC. Translating it yields CASSYSKVTEQYV.

This clonotype showed up many times. The CDR3 DNA reads TGCGCCAGCACGGGACAAAGAATTAACACCGGGGAGCTGTTTTTT. Protein product: CASTGQRINTGELFF. The chain is built from TRBV5-1 and TRBJ2-2; possible D gene TRBD1, 6 bases. CDR3 length: 15 residues. Germline values: CDR1 SGHRS, CDR2 YFSETQ. The V end lost 6 bases, the J end lost 2 bases, and 14 bases lay between the germline ends.

This clonotype was recorded at least ten times. The V and J genes are TRBV10-3 and TRBJ1-1; D gene unclear. CDR3 size: 11 residues. Germline loops: CDR1 ENHRY, CDR2 SYGVKD. Deletions cut 9 bases from V and 0 bases from J, with 5 bases between. The CDR3: CAIQVNTEAFF. Here the CDR3 DNA reads TGTGCCATTCAGGTGAACACTGAAGCTTTCTTT.

This clonotype came up many times. This rearrangement joins TRBV4-3 to TRBJ1-2; no definite D call. Germline V lookup: CDR1 LGHNA, CDR2 YSLEER. Between the trimmed V and J ends, which lost 0 bases and 4 bases, there was a span of 6 bases. The CDR3 length is 13 residues. CDR3 loop: CASSQDVGYGYTF. The CDR3 nucleotides are TGCGCCAGCAGCCAAGATGTAGGCTATGGCTACACCTTC.

This clonotype occurred many times. The chain couples TRBV28 to TRBJ2-5; 7 bases match TRBD2. CDR1 and CDR2 from the germline V gene are MDHEN and SYDVKM. CDR3 length: 16 amino acids. V lost 6 bases, J lost 6 bases, and 16 bases stayed unmatched. As DNA, the CDR3 is TGTGCCAGCAGCGAAATCACTGGCGGGGGTTTGAAGACCCAGTACTTC. Translated: CASSEITGGGLKTQYF.

This clonotype appeared many times. The chain uses TRBV10-3 and TRBJ1-2; 9 positions agree with TRBD1. The junction had 5 bases not matched to a gene; V was cut back by 6 bases and J by 3 bases. This CDR3 spans 14 amino acids. CDR1 and CDR2 from the germline V gene are ENHRY and SYGVKD. This CDR3 reads CAIRGQGGDYGYTF. CDR3 in DNA: TGTGCCATCAGGGGACAGGGAGGGGACTATGGCTACACCTTC.